This T cell receptor beta chain was sequenced in a study of technical replicates of blood from a few donors. This clone was seen a single time. This CDR3 has 16 amino acids. Between the trimmed V and J ends, which lost 3 bases and 1 base, there was a span of 13 bases. The germline V gene encodes CDR1 LNHDA and CDR2 SQIVND (reference sequence). The repertoire was sequenced with immunoSEQ multiplex PCR; TCRdb's copy has only in-frame clones and lacks some. The data show about 60,000 clones, about 86% seen once. The chain carries TRBV19 and TRBJ2-1; TRBD1 might be the D (5 bases). The receptor was derived from a human donor in good health. Some clones in this sample may be carry-over from other donors' samples. Sequenced material: PBMCs. The CDR3 loop is CASSIQGQWSYNEQFF. The CDR3 nucleotides are TGTGCCAGTAGTATCCAGGGCCAGTGGTCCTACAATGAGCAGTTCTTC.